Shown below are 11 T cell receptor beta chains from a single sample sequenced in a study of blood T cells in healthy people across ages. Using a J-beta primer mix together with a sample-barcoded 5' primer, a second PCR was run for roughly 6 to 12 cycles. TCRdb used MiXCR to reprocess the 5' RACE reads, holding one entry per CDR3 protein. This sample has over a million distinct CDR3 sequences, with approximately 40% found just once. Material: blood. The receptor set was obtained from a woman aged 18-35 years in good health.

This clonotype was counted only a few times. This chain links TRBV7-9 with TRBJ1-5, with D possibly TRBD1 on 5 matching bases. V was trimmed by 4 bases and J by 3 bases, leaving 19 bases between them. Germline assignment: CDR1 SEHNR and CDR2 FQNEAQ (reference sequence). CDR3 length: 17 residues. The CDR3, as DNA: TGTGCCAGCAGCTCAACCTCCGGGACTGTTATCAATCAGCCCCAGCATTTT. Protein sequence: CASSSTSGTVINQPQHF.

V usage is TRBV12-3 or TRBV12-4 and J usage is TRBJ1-2; a weak D match, TRBD1 (5 bases). The V end lost 5 bases, the J end lost 6 bases, and 16 bases lay between the germline ends. CDR3 length: 14 amino acids. CDR3 DNA sequence: TGTGCCAGCAGTGCTCGGACAACTCGCGATGGCTACACCTTC. This translates into CASSARTTRDGYTF.

The genes are TRBV5-1 and TRBJ2-1; TRBD2 aligns across 10 bases. Germline V lookup: CDR1 SGHRS, CDR2 YFSETQ. The CDR3 length is 14 residues. V was pared by 4 bases and J by 10 bases, with 8 bases of the junction left unmatched. CDR3: CASSRWTSGTEQFF. DNA for the CDR3: TGCGCCAGCAGCCGTTGGACTAGCGGTACAGAGCAGTTCTTC.

The gene calls are TRBV12-3 or TRBV12-4 and TRBJ2-3; D gene unclear. The CDR3 spans 16 residues. Trimming took 7 bases from V and 1 from J, leaving 18 bases between them. CDR3 residues: CASIRTSPGGTDTQYF. The CDR3 DNA reads TGTGCCAGCATCCGAACATCACCAGGAGGCACAGATACGCAGTATTTT.

The rearrangement joins TRBV6-1 to TRBJ1-2; the D is unclear. Germline CDR1 MNHNS, CDR2 SASEGT. V lost 1 base and J lost 4, with 13 bases in between. The CDR3 covers 15 residues. The CDR3 here is CASSEEQAPGYGYTF. The CDR3 nucleotides read TGTGCCAGCAGTGAAGAGCAGGCCCCAGGCTATGGCTACACCTTC.

Notes on this clonotype: Germline is not matched at one junction end, which may reflect a read error. This sequence joins TRBV6-5 and TRBJ2-4, with D possibly TRBD2 on 5 matching bases. The better agreement between TRBJ2-7 and the DNA end casts doubt on the J call. The CDR3 extends over 14 amino acids. Per germline, CDR1 MNHEY and CDR2 SVGAGI. CDR3 region: CAGSRGGPAYEQYF. The CDR3 bases are TGTGCCGGCAGTCGCGGAGGTCCCGCCTACGAGCAGTACTTC.

The chain combines TRBV20-1 with TRBJ2-1; tentatively, D is TRBD2 (6 bases). CDR1 is DFQATT and CDR2 is SNEGSKA in the germline V gene (reference sequence). The CDR3 is 15 residues long. The V end was cut by 4 bases, the J end by 2 bases, with 15 bases between. The CDR3 nucleotides read TGCAGTGCTACCCCCGGGACTGGTGCCTACAATGAGCAGTTCTTC. The encoded protein is CSATPGTGAYNEQFF.

The chain joins TRBV7-9 to TRBJ1-2; D not certain. The CDR3 totals 15 residues. Looked up from germline, CDR1 is SEHNR and CDR2 is FQNEAQ (reference sequence). V gave up 3 bases and J gave up 1 base, with 12 bases separating them. CDR3 sequence (DNA): TGTGCCAGCAGCTTGGGCGTGGCGGGTAACTATGGCTACACCTTC. Translation: CASSLGVAGNYGYTF.

V usage is TRBV10-3 and J usage is TRBJ2-2, with D perhaps matching TRBD1 (5 bases). Germline V gene lookup returns CDR1 ENHRY and CDR2 SYGVKD. The CDR3 runs to 16 residues. The ends were cut back, 6 bases at V and 3 bases at J, with 17 bases in the middle. The DNA for the CDR3 is TGTGCCATCAGGGTTACGGACAAAAGGGACACCGGGGAGCTGTTTTTT. It codes for CAIRVTDKRDTGELFF.

The V gene is TRBV18, the J gene TRBJ2-4; no definite D call. The DNA end is a closer match to TRBJ2-5, so the J assignment may be wrong. The CDR3 consists of 15 residues. CDR1 KGHSH and CDR2 LQKENI come from the germline V gene. CDR3 DNA: TGTGCCAGCTCACCCCCCCTGACGGGTGGGGAGACCCAGTACTTC. Its translation: CASSPPLTGGETQYF.

V gene TRBV4-2 combines with J gene TRBJ1-2; no clear D gene. This CDR3 comprises 15 residues. Trimming removed 0 bases at V and 2 bases at J, with 10 bases between. Germline CDR1 is LGHNA and CDR2 is YNFKEQ. DNA for the CDR3: TGTGCCAGCAGCCAAGATGTCGACGGAAACTATGGCTACACCTTC. Translated: CASSQDVDGNYGYTF.